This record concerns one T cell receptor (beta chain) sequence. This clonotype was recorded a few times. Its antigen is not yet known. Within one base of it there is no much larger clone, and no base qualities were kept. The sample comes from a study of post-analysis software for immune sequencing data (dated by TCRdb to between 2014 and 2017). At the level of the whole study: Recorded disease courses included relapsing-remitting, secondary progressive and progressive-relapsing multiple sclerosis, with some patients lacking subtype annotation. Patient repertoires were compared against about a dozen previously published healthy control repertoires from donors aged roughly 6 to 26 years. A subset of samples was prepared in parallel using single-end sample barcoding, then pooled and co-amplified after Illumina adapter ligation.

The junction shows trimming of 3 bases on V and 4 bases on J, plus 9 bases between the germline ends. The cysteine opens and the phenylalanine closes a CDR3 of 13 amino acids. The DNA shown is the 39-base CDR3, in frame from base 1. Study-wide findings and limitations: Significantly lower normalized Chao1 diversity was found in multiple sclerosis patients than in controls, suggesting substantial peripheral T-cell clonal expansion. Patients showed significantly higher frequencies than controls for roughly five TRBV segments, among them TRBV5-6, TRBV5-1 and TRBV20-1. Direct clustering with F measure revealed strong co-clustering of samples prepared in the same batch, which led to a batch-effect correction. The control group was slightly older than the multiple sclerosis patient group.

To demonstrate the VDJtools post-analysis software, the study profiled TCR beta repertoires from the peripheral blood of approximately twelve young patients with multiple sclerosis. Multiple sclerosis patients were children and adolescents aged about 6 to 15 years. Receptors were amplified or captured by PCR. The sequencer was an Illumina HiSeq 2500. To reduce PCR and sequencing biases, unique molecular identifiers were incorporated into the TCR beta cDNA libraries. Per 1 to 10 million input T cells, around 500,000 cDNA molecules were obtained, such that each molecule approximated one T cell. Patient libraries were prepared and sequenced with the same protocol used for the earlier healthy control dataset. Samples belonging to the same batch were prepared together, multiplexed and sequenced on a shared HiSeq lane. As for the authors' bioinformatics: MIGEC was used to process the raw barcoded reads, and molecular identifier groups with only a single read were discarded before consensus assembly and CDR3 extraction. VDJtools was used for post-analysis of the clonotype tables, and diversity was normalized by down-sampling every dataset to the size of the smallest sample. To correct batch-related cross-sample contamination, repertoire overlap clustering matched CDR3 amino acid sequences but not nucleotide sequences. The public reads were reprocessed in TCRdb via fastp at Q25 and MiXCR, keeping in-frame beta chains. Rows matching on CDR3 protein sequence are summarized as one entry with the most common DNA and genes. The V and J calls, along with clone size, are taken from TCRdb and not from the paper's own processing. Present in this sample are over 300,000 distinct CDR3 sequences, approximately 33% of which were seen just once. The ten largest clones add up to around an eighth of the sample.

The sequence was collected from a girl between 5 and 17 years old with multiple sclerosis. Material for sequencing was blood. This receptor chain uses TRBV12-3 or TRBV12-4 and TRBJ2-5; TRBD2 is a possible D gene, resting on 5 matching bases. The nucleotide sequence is TGTGCCAGCAGTTTTACTGAGGGAGAGACCCAGTACTTC. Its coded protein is CASSFTEGETQYF.